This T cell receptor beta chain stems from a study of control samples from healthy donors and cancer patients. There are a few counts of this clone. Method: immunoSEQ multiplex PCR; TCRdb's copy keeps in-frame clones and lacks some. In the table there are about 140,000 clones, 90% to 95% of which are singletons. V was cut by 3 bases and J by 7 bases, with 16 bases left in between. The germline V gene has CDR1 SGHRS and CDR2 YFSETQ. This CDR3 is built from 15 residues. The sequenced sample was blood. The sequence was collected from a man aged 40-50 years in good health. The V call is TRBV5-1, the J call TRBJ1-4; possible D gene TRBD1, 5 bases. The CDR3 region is CASSYAGTSSEKLFF. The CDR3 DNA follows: TGCGCCAGCAGCTACGCCGGGACGTCAAGTGAAAAACTGTTTTTT.